This T cell receptor (beta chain) was sequenced in a study of control samples from healthy donors and cancer patients. This clone appeared a few times. Between the trimmed V and J ends, which lost 1 base and 4 bases, there was a span of 7 bases. This CDR3 is 13 amino acids long. Per the germline V gene, CDR1 is LNHDA and CDR2 is SQIVND (reference sequence). Measured with immunoSEQ multiplex PCR; TCRdb has only the in-frame clones, and not every one. Counted here are under 150,000 clones, less than 95% occurring once; the ten biggest clones make up less than 4%. This sequence joins TRBV19 and TRBJ1-2, with D unresolved. Sequenced sample: blood. The sequence was obtained from a man aged 30-40 years in good health. CDR3 nucleotide sequence: TGTGCCAGTAGTATAGGGCTTTCCTATGGCTACACCTTC. Protein product: CASSIGLSYGYTF.